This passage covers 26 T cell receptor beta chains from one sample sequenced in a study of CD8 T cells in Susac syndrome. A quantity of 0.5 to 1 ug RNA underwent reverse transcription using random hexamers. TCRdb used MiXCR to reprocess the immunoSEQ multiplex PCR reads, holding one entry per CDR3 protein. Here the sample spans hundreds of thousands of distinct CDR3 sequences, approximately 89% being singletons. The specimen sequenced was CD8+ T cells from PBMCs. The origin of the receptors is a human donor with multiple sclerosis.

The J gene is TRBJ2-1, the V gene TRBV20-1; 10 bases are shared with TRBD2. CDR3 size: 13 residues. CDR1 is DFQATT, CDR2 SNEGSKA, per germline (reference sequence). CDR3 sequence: CSSLAGASNEQFF. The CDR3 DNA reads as TGCAGCAGCCTAGCGGGAGCTAGCAATGAGCAGTTCTTC.

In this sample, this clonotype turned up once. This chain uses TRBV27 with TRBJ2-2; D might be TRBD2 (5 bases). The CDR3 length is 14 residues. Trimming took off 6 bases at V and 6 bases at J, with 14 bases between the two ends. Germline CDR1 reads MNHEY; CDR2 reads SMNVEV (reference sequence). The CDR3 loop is CASRRIEGPGELFF. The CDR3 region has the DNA TGTGCCAGCAGGCGGATAGAGGGCCCCGGGGAGCTGTTTTTT.

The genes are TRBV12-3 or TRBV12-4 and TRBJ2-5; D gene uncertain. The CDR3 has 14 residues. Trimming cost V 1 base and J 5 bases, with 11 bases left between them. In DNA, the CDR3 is TGTGCCAGCAGTTTAGATCCAGCTCGTGAGACCCAGTACTTC. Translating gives CASSLDPARETQYF.

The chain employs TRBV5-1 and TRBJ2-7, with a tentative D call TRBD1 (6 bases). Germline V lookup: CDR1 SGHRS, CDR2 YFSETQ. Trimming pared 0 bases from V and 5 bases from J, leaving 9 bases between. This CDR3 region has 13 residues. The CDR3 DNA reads TGCGCCAGCAGCTTGGACAGGGCGAACGAGCAGTACTTC. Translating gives CASSLDRANEQYF. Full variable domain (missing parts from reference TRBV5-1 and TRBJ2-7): KAGVTQTPRYLIKTRGQQVTLSCSPISGHRSVSWYQQTPGQGLQFLFEYFSETQRNKGNFPGRFSGRQFSNSRSEMNVSTLELGDSALYLCASSLDRANEQYFGPGTRLTVT.

The DNA for the CDR3 is TGCGCCAGCAGCTCGGGAGTTGAAGCTTTCTTT. Amino acid sequence: CASSSGVEAFF. The chain is built from TRBV5-1 and TRBJ1-1; D is unresolved. CDR1 and CDR2 (germline): SGHRS, YFSETQ. The V end was cut by 3 bases, the J end by 7 bases, with 7 bases between. CDR3 size: 11 residues.

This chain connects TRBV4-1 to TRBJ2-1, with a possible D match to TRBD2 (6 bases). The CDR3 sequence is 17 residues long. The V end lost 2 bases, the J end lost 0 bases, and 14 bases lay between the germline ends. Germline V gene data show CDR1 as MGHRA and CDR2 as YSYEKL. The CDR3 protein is CASSQPISGSSYNEQFF. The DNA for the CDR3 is TGCGCCAGCAGCCAACCCATTAGCGGAAGCTCCTACAATGAGCAGTTCTTC.

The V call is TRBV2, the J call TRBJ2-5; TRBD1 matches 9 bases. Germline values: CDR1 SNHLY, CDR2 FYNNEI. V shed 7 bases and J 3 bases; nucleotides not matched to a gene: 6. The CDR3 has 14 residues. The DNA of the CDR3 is TGTGCCAGCATCCCGGGACAGGGTGAAGAGACCCAGTACTTC. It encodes CASIPGQGEETQYF.

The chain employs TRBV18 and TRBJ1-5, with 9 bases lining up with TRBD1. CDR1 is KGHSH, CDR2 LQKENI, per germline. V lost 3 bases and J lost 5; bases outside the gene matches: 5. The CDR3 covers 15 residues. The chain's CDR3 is CASSPPDRGDQPQHF. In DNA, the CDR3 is TGTGCCAGCTCACCGCCGGACAGGGGTGATCAGCCCCAGCATTTT.

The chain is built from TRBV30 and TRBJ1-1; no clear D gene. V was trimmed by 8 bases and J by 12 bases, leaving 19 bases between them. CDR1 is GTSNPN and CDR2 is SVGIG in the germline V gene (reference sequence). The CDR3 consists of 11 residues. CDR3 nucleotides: TGTGCCGGGTCGGTAGTAGGGAGTACTTTCTTT. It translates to CAGSVVGSTFF. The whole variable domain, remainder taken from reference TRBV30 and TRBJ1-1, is SQTIHQWPATLVQPVGSPLSLECTVEGTSNPNLYWYRQAAGRGLQLLFYSVGIGQISSEVPQNLSASRPQDRQFILSSKKLLLSDSGFYLCAGSVVGSTFFGQGTRLTVV.

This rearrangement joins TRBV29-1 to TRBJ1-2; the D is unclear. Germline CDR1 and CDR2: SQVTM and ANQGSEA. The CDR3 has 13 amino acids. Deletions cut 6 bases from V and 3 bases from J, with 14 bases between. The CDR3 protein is CSVDGRRHYGYTF. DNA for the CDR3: TGCAGCGTGGACGGACGGAGGCACTATGGCTACACCTTC.

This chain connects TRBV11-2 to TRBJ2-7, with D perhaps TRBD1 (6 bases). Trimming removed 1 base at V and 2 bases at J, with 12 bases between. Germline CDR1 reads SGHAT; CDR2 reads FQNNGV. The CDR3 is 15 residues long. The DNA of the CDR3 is TGTGCCAGCAGCTTAGGACAGGTCCTTACCTACGAGCAGTACTTC. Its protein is CASSLGQVLTYEQYF.

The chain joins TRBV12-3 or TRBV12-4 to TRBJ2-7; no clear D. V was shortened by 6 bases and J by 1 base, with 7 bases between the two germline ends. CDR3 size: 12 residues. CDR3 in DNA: TGTGCCAGCAGGACCGGTTCCTACGAGCAGTACTTC. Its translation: CASRTGSYEQYF.

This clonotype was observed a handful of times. In DNA, the CDR3 is TGTGCCAGCAGTCGGACAGGTAATCAGCCCCAGCATTTT. This codes for CASSRTGNQPQHF. The chain links TRBV5-6 to TRBJ1-5, with TRBD1 identical over 7 bases. This CDR3 spans 13 amino acids. Germline V lookup: CDR1 SGHDT, CDR2 YYEEEE. With V trimmed by 5 bases and J by 4 bases, 3 bases remained unmatched.

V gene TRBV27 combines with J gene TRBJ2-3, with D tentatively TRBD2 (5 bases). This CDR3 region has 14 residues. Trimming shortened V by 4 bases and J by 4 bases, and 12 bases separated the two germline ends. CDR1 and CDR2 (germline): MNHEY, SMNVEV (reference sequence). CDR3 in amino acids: CASSYEGAPDTQYF. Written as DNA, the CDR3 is TGTGCCAGCAGTTACGAGGGAGCCCCAGATACGCAGTATTTT.

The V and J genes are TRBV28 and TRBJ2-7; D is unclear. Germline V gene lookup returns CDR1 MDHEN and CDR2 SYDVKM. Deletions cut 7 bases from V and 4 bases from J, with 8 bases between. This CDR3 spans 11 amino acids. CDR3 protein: CASTNKYEQYF. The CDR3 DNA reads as TGTGCCAGCACCAACAAGTACGAGCAGTACTTC.

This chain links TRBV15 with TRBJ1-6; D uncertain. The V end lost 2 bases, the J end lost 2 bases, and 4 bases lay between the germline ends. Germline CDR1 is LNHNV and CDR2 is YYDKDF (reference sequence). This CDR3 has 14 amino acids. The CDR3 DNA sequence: TGTGCCACCAGCAGAAGTCCCTATAATTCACCCCTCCACTTT. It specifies CATSRSPYNSPLHF.

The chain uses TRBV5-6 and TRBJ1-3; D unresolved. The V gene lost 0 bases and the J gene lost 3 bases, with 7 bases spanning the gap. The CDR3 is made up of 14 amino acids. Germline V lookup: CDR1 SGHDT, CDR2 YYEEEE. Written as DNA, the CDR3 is TGTGCCAGCAGCTTGGGACGGCGTGGAAACACCATATATTTT. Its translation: CASSLGRRGNTIYF.

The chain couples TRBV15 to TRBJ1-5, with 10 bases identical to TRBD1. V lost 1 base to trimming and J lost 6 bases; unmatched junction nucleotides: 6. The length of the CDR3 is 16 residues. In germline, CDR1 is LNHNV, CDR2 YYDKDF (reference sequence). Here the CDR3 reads CATSRASTGGLQPQHF. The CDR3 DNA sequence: TGTGCCACCAGCAGAGCGTCGACAGGGGGCCTTCAGCCCCAGCATTTT.

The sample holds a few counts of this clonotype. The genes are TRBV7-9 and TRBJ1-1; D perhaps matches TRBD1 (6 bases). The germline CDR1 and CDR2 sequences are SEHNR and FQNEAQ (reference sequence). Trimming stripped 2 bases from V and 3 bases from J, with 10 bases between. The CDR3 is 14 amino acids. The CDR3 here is CASSLTGADTEAFF. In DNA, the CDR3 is TGTGCCAGCAGCTTAACGGGGGCGGACACTGAAGCTTTCTTT.

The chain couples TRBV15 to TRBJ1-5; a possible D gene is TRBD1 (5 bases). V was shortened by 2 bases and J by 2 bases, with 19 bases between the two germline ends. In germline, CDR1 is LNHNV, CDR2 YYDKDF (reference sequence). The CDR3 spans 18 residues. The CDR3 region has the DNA TGTGCCACCAGCAGACGGTTAGTGAGGGGACTTGGCAATCAGCCCCAGCATTTT. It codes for CATSRRLVRGLGNQPQHF.

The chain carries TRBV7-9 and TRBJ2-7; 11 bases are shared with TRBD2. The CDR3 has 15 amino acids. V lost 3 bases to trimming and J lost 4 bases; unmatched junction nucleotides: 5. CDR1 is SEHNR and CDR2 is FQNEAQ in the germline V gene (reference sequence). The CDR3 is CASSFTSGSIYEQYF. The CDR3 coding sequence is TGTGCCAGCAGCTTTACTAGCGGGAGTATTTACGAGCAGTACTTC.

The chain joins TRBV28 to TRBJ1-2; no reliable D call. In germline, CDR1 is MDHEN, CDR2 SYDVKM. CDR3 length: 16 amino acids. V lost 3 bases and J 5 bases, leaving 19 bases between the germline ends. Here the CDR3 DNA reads TGTGCCAGCAGTTTCCCCCAAGGAGTTCCCCGATATGGCTACACCTTC. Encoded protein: CASSFPQGVPRYGYTF.

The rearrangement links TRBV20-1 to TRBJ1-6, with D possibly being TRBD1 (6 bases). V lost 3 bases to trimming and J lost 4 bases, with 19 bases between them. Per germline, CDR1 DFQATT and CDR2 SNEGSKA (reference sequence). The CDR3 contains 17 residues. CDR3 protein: CSASLKRTDPYNSPLHF. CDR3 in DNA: TGCAGTGCTAGCCTAAAACGGACAGATCCTTATAATTCACCCCTCCACTTT.

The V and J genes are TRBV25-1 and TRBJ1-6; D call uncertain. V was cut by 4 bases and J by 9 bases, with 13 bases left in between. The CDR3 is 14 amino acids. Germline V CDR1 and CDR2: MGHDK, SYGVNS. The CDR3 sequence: CASSGPVGGSPLHF. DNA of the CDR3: TGTGCCAGCAGTGGACCGGTGGGCGGTTCACCCCTCCACTTT. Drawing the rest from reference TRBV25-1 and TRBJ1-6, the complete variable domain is EADIYQTPRYLVIGTGKKITLECSQTMGHDKMYWYQQDPGMELHLIHYSYGVNSTEKGDLSSESTVSRIRTEHFPLTLESARPSHTSQYLCASSGPVGGSPLHFGNGTRLTVT.

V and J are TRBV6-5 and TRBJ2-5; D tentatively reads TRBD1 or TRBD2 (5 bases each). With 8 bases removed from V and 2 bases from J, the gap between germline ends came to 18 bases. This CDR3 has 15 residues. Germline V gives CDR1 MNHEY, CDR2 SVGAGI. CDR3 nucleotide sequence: TGTGCCAGCTCTCTACCGGGACGAACTCAAGAGACCCAGTACTTC. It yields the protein CASSLPGRTQETQYF.

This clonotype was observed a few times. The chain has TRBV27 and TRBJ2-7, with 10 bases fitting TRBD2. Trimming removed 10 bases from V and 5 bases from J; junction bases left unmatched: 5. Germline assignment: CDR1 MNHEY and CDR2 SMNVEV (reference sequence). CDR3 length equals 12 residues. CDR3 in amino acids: CATSGSHHEQYF. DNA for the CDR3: TGTGCCACTAGCGGGAGCCACCACGAGCAGTACTTC.